One and the same sample provided the 26 T cell receptor beta chains below, sequenced in a study of early T cells in non-severe SARS-CoV-2 infection. TCRdb recomputed calls from the 5' RACE reads with MiXCR, one row per CDR3 protein. The table records tens of thousands of distinct CDR3 sequences, more than 9% of them present only once. Material: whole blood, obtained at baseline. These receptors were taken from an adult who was a healthcare worker with PCR-confirmed SARS-CoV-2 infection or an uninfected control (not recorded which).

This chain connects TRBV24-1 to TRBJ1-1, with TRBD1 as a possible D gene (5 bases). There are 13 residues in the CDR3. Trimming shortened V by 5 bases and J by 4 bases, and 10 bases separated the two germline ends. The germline CDR1 and CDR2 sequences are KGHDR and SFDVKD. CDR3 amino acids: CATSGGDFTEAFF. The CDR3 DNA is TGTGCCACCAGTGGCGGGGACTTCACTGAAGCTTTCTTT.

This clonotype occurred many times. The chain recombines TRBV7-3 with TRBJ2-1, with 7 bases that match TRBD2. Trimming took 1 base from V and 6 from J; bases not matched to a gene: 6. From germline, CDR1 is SGHTA and CDR2 FQGTGA. The CDR3 runs to 15 residues. The CDR3 is CASSLKVAGGNEQFF. CDR3 bases: TGTGCCAGCAGCTTAAAGGTAGCGGGCGGCAATGAGCAGTTCTTC.

This clonotype was seen just once. This chain connects TRBV28 to TRBJ1-1; no firm D call. The CDR3 is made up of 14 amino acids. V shed 8 bases and J shed 6 bases, with 19 bases lying between them. Germline CDR1 and CDR2: MDHEN and SYDVKM. The CDR3 region is CASLDFRSLPEAFF. The CDR3 DNA reads as TGTGCCAGCCTTGATTTCAGGAGCCTACCTGAAGCTTTCTTT. Supplemented by reference TRBV28 and TRBJ1-1, the full variable domain reads DVKVTQSSRYLVKRTGEKVFLECVQDMDHENMFWYRQDPGLGLRLIYFSYDVKMKEKGDIPEGYSVSREKKERFSLILESASTNQTSMYLCASLDFRSLPEAFFGQGTRLTVV.

In its sample, this clonotype was seen many times. J is TRBJ2-4 and V is TRBV14; tentatively, D is TRBD1 (6 bases). V was clipped by 4 bases and J by 3 bases, with 7 bases between them. The CDR3 is 13 amino acids. Looked up from germline, CDR1 is SGHDN and CDR2 is FVKESK. CDR3 sequence reads: CASSPGHKNIQYF. The DNA of the CDR3 is TGTGCCAGCAGCCCGGGACACAAAAACATTCAGTACTTC.

CDR3 loop: CAISDKAATGELFF. The CDR3 bases are TGTGCCATCAGTGACAAGGCGGCCACCGGGGAGCTGTTTTTT. The chain employs TRBV10-3 and TRBJ2-2, with D unclear. The germline CDR1 and CDR2 sequences are ENHRY and SYGVKD. The CDR3 has 14 amino acids. Trimming shortened V by 3 bases and J by 4 bases, and 9 bases separated the two germline ends.

This clonotype was seen only a few times. This rearrangement joins TRBV24-1 to TRBJ2-5; the D gene is possibly TRBD2 (6 bases). Germline V CDR1 and CDR2: KGHDR, SFDVKD. The CDR3 length is 13 residues. V was trimmed by 9 bases and J by 4 bases, leaving 14 bases between them. CDR3 protein: CATGGGGAETQYF. The CDR3 nucleotides read TGTGCCACCGGTGGTGGCGGGGCAGAGACCCAGTACTTC.

This rearrangement joins TRBV20-1 to TRBJ2-1, with D unclear. Germline CDR1 DFQATT, CDR2 SNEGSKA (reference sequence). The CDR3 sequence is 14 residues long. V dropped 1 base and J dropped 0 bases, with 7 bases sitting between them. In nucleotides, the CDR3 is TGCAGTGCTAGAGGGCTAATCTCCTACAATGAGCAGTTCTTC. Its protein is CSARGLISYNEQFF.

This clonotype showed up many times. The genes are TRBV7-9 and TRBJ2-2; no firm D call. V shed 3 bases and J shed 1 base, with 9 bases lying between them. The CDR3 length is 15 residues. Germline V gene lookup returns CDR1 SEHNR and CDR2 FQNEAQ (reference sequence). The CDR3 region is CASSFRKLNTGELFF. The CDR3 DNA is TGTGCCAGCAGCTTTCGCAAGCTGAACACCGGGGAGCTGTTTTTT.

The table lists this clonotype with a few counts. The chain couples TRBV20-1 to TRBJ2-1; 10 nucleotides align to TRBD2. V shed 0 bases and J 4 bases; nucleotides not matched to a gene: 6. In germline, CDR1 is DFQATT, CDR2 SNEGSKA (reference sequence). This CDR3 comprises 16 residues. The CDR3 DNA reads as TGCAGTGCTAGAGATCGGGCTAGCGGGAGTTACAATGAGCAGTTCTTC. This gives the protein CSARDRASGSYNEQFF.

This clonotype has only a few counts. The rearrangement links TRBV12-3 or TRBV12-4 to TRBJ1-1, with a weak D call TRBD1 (5 bases). V shed 6 bases and J shed 11 bases, with 19 bases lying between them. The CDR3 spans 13 residues. CDR3: CASRTAGQGEAFF. The CDR3 bases are TGTGCCAGCAGGACGGCGGGTCAGGGTGAGGCTTTCTTT.

The chain links TRBV5-6 to TRBJ1-1; weak D call: TRBD1 (5 bases). The CDR3 runs to 15 residues. Trimming took off 0 bases at V and 4 bases at J, with 13 bases between the two ends. The germline gives CDR1 SGHDT, CDR2 YYEEEE. CDR3 sequence (DNA): TGTGCCAGCAGCTTGGCTGGTCAGGGTGTCACTGAAGCTTTCTTT. Protein sequence: CASSLAGQGVTEAFF.

This chain uses TRBV7-6 with TRBJ2-3, with 11 nucleotides matching TRBD2. Germline CDR1 reads SGHVS; CDR2 reads FNYEAQ. This CDR3 is 17 amino acids long. The J segment lost 5 bases and the V segment lost 4 bases, leaving 11 bases of the junction unmatched. CDR3 loop: CASSSMGLADPRDTQYF. The CDR3 DNA reads TGTGCCAGCAGCTCGATGGGACTAGCGGACCCCAGAGATACGCAGTATTTT. The variable domain in full, with the rest retrieved from reference TRBV7-6 and TRBJ2-3, is GAGVSQSPRYKVTKRGQDVALRCDPISGHVSLYWYRQALGQGPEFLTYFNYEAQQDKSGLPNDRFSAERPEGSISTLTIQRTEQRDSAMYRCASSSMGLADPRDTQYFGPGTRLTVL.

The V and J genes are TRBV3-1 and TRBJ1-1; the match to TRBD1 covers 8 bases. The V gene end was trimmed by 2 bases and the J gene end by 10 bases; junction bases not matched to a gene: 0. This CDR3 is 11 amino acids long. Germline lookup yields CDR1 LGHDT and CDR2 YNNKEL (reference sequence). This CDR3 reads CASSQTGGAFF. The CDR3 region has the DNA TGTGCCAGCAGCCAAACAGGGGGAGCTTTCTTT.

Ten or more counts support this clonotype. The genes are TRBV7-9 and TRBJ2-2; D remains ambiguous. V lost 3 bases to trimming and J lost 0 bases, with 14 bases between them. CDR1 is SEHNR, CDR2 FQNEAQ, per germline (reference sequence). This CDR3 region has 17 residues. This CDR3 is CASSFPRRFANTGELFF. The CDR3 coding sequence is TGTGCCAGCAGCTTCCCCAGACGGTTCGCGAACACCGGGGAGCTGTTTTTT. Drawing the rest from reference TRBV7-9 and TRBJ2-2, the complete variable domain is DTGVSQNPRHKITKRGQNVTFRCDPISEHNRLYWYRQTLGQGPEFLTYFQNEAQLEKSRLLSDRFSAERPKGSFSTLEIQRTEQGDSAMYLCASSFPRRFANTGELFFGEGSRLTVL.

This clonotype was observed a handful of times. The rearrangement links TRBV2 to TRBJ1-5; D is possibly TRBD1 (6 bases). V dropped 6 bases and J dropped 4 bases, with 13 bases sitting between them. Looked up from germline, CDR1 is SNHLY and CDR2 is FYNNEI. The length of the CDR3 is 14 residues. The CDR3 protein is CASRVTGTNQPQHF. The CDR3 DNA reads as TGTGCCAGCAGGGTTACAGGGACTAATCAGCCCCAGCATTTT.

This clonotype was found many times. This chain connects TRBV10-2 to TRBJ1-2; no reliable D call. CDR1 and CDR2 from the germline V gene are WSHSY and SAAADI. With 3 bases removed from V and 8 bases from J, the gap between germline ends came to 13 bases. This CDR3 has 13 residues. The CDR3 sequence: CASSEGRSDGYTF. The CDR3 nucleotides are TGCGCCAGCAGTGAAGGACGGAGCGACGGCTACACCTTC.

In its sample, this clonotype was seen many times. The chain is built from TRBV19 and TRBJ1-5; 10 positions agree with TRBD1. V lost 3 bases, J lost 3 bases, and 5 bases stayed unmatched. The germline V gene encodes CDR1 LNHDA and CDR2 SQIVND (reference sequence). The CDR3 has 16 amino acids. The CDR3 sequence: CASSIQDRGYNQPQHF. CDR3 nucleotide sequence: TGTGCCAGTAGTATCCAGGACAGGGGGTACAATCAGCCCCAGCATTTT.

This clonotype was found many times. The gene calls are TRBV3-1 and TRBJ1-2; D ambiguous. Trimming pared 4 bases from V and 8 bases from J, leaving 20 bases between. Per germline, CDR1 LGHDT and CDR2 YNNKEL (reference sequence). The CDR3 has 15 amino acids. The CDR3 sequence: CASSLPPDRGGGYTF. In DNA, the CDR3 is TGTGCCAGCAGCCTACCACCGGACCGTGGTGGGGGCTACACCTTC.

The rearrangement links TRBV2 to TRBJ1-6; TRBD1 aligns across 8 bases. CDR1 is SNHLY, CDR2 FYNNEI, per germline. Unmatched junction bases numbered 5, after V lost 3 bases and J lost 4 bases. This CDR3 spans 16 amino acids. DNA of the CDR3: TGTGCCAGCAGTGACAGGACAGGGCTTTATAATTCACCCCTCCACTTT. This gives the protein CASSDRTGLYNSPLHF. The full variable domain, with the rest looked up from reference TRBV2 and TRBJ1-6, is EPEVTQTPSHQVTQMGQEVILRCVPISNHLYFYWYRQILGQKVEFLVSFYNNEISEKSEIFDDQFSVERPDGSNFTLKIRSTKLEDSAMYFCASSDRTGLYNSPLHFGNGTRLTVT.

The chain is built from TRBV5-1 and TRBJ2-3, with 8 bases that match TRBD2. CDR1 is SGHRS and CDR2 is YFSETQ in the germline V gene. V was pared by 8 bases and J by 0 bases, with 8 bases of the junction left unmatched. There are 15 residues in the CDR3. CDR3 DNA: TGCGCCAGTCAGCGGGGGAGAGGGAGCACAGATACGCAGTATTTT. Protein product: CASQRGRGSTDTQYF. Variable domain in full (rest from reference TRBV5-1 and TRBJ2-3): KAGVTQTPRYLIKTRGQQVTLSCSPISGHRSVSWYQQTPGQGLQFLFEYFSETQRNKGNFPGRFSGRQFSNSRSEMNVSTLELGDSALYLCASQRGRGSTDTQYFGPGTRLTVL.

In its sample, this clonotype was seen a few times. The gene calls are TRBV20-1 and TRBJ2-5; tentatively, D is TRBD1 (6 bases). V lost 1 base and J 2 bases, leaving 23 bases between the germline ends. The length of the CDR3 is 18 residues. Germline V gives CDR1 DFQATT, CDR2 SNEGSKA (reference sequence). CDR3 sequence: CSARGWDIDMSHQETQYF. CDR3 coding DNA: TGCAGTGCTAGAGGATGGGACATCGACATGTCCCATCAAGAGACCCAGTACTTC.

The chain has TRBV7-3 and TRBJ2-1; 7 bases are a match to TRBD2. After removal of 2 bases from V and 9 bases from J, the junction contained 7 bases not matched to a gene. This CDR3 has 14 residues. Germline CDR1 and CDR2: SGHTA and FQGTGA. The CDR3 loop is CASSLGPLAGEQFF. The CDR3 nucleotides are TGTGCCAGCAGCTTAGGGCCATTAGCGGGTGAGCAGTTCTTC.

This clonotype occurred a few times. The rearrangement uses TRBV10-3 and TRBJ2-7; 11 positions match TRBD2. The CDR3 is made up of 16 amino acids. J was trimmed by 0 bases and V by 4 bases; bases with no gene match: 5. CDR1 ENHRY and CDR2 SYGVKD come from the germline V gene. The CDR3 reads CAISGGGLAASYEQYF. CDR3 nucleotides: TGTGCCATCAGTGGGGGGGGACTAGCGGCCTCCTACGAGCAGTACTTC.

The V and J genes are TRBV2 and TRBJ2-1, with 11 bases lining up with TRBD2. V lost 5 bases to trimming and J lost 8 bases; unmatched junction nucleotides: 2. The CDR3 spans 13 residues. Looked up from germline, CDR1 is SNHLY and CDR2 is FYNNEI. This CDR3 is CASSFSGRDEQFF. The CDR3 DNA sequence: TGTGCCAGCAGTTTTAGCGGGAGGGATGAGCAGTTCTTC.

The V and J genes are TRBV7-3 and TRBJ2-5; 10 bases line up with TRBD2. J was trimmed by 0 bases and V by 4 bases; bases with no gene match: 5. CDR1 is SGHTA, CDR2 FQGTGA, per germline. The CDR3 has 16 residues. The DNA for the CDR3 is TGTGCCAGCAGCTCCGGGACTAGCGCATACCAAGAGACCCAGTACTTC. Residues: CASSSGTSAYQETQYF.

Ten or more counts support this clonotype. J is TRBJ2-1 and V is TRBV11-2; 7 bases fit TRBD2. Germline values: CDR1 SGHAT, CDR2 FQNNGV. The CDR3 extends over 15 amino acids. J was trimmed by 5 bases and V by 3 bases; bases with no gene match: 7. CDR3 DNA: TGTGCCAGCAGCTTGACTTCGGGACTACACAATGAGCAGTTCTTC. Its translation is CASSLTSGLHNEQFF.